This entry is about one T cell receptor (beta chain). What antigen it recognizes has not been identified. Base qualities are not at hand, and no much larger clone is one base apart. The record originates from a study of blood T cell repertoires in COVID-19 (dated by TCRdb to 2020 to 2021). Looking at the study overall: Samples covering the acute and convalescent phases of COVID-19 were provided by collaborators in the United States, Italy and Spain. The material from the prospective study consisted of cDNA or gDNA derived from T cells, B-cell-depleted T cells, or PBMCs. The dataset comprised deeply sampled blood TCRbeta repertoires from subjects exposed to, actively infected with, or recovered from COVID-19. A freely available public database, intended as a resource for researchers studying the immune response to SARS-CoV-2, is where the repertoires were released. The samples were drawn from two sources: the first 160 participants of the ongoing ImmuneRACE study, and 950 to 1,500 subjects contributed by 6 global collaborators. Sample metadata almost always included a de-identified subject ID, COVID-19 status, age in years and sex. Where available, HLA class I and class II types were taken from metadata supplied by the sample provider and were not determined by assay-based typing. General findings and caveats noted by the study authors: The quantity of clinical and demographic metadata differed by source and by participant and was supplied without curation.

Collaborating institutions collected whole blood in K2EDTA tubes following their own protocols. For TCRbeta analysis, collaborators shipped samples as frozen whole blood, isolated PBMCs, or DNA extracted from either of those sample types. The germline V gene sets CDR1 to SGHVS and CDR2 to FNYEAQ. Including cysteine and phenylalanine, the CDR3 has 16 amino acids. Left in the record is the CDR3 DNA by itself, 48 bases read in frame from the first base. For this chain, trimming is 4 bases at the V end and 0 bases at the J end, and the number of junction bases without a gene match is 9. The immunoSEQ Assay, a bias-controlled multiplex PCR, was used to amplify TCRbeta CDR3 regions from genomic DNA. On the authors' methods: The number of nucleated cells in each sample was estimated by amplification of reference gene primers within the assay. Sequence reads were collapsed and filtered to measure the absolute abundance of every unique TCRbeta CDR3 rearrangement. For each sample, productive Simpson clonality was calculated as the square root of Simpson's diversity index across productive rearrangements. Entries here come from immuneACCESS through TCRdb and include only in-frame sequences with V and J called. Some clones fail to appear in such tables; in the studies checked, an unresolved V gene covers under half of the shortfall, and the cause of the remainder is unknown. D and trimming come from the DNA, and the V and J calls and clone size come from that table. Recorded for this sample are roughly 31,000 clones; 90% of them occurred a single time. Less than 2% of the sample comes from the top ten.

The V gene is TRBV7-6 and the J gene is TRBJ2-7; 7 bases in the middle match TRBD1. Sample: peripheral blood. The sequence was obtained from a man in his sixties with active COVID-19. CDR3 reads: CASSSLKQGSSYEQYF. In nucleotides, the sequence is TGTGCCAGCAGCTCCCTAAAACAGGGGAGCTCCTACGAGCAGTACTTC.